The 28 T cell receptor beta chains presented below share a single source sample, sequenced in a study of T cells in Graves' hyperthyroidism and ophthalmopathy (dated by TCRdb to between 2018 and 2021). The library relied on multiplex PCR. Instrument used: Illumina HiSeq 2000. The TCR beta CDR3 regions were amplified from RNA transcripts. The first round of RT-PCR for the TCR CDR3 was performed with the HTBI primer set and the Qiagen OneStep RT-PCR kit. TCRdb trimmed public reads at Q25 via fastp, called clones via MiXCR and kept in-frame beta chains. A single entry per CDR3 protein holds the most common genes and DNA from its merged rows. The table for this sample lists some 600,000 distinct CDR3 sequences; 11% to 15% of them were counted only once. Roughly 5.7% of the sample goes to the ten largest clones. The sequencing sample was made of blood. Every receptor here comes from a woman between 25 and 40 years old with Graves' hyperthyroidism that later progressed to Graves' ophthalmopathy.

This clonotype was seen at least ten times. J is TRBJ1-1 and V is TRBV14; D not certain. V was cut by 0 bases and J by 2 bases, with 10 bases left in between. This CDR3 spans 15 amino acids. Per germline, CDR1 SGHDN and CDR2 FVKESK. CDR3 in DNA: TGTGCCAGCAGCCAAGAATGGGGAGAAAACACTGAAGCTTTCTTT. Its translation is CASSQEWGENTEAFF.

This clonotype was recorded many times. V usage is TRBV7-2 and J usage is TRBJ2-1; 14 nucleotides align to TRBD2. CDR1 and CDR2 (germline): SGHTA, FQGNSA. This CDR3 comprises 18 residues. The V gene end was trimmed by 1 base and the J gene end by 0 bases; junction bases not matched to a gene: 2. The CDR3 is CASSLGLAGGASYNEQFF. The CDR3 DNA sequence: TGTGCCAGCAGCTTAGGACTAGCGGGGGGGGCCTCCTACAATGAGCAGTTCTTC.

In nucleotides, the CDR3 is TGTGCCAGCAGGGAGTTTCAGGGTCGCGAGCAAGAGACCCAGTACTTC. It translates to CASREFQGREQETQYF. The chain has TRBV25-1 and TRBJ2-5, with a possible D match to TRBD1 (5 bases). The CDR3 has 16 residues. Per germline, CDR1 MGHDK and CDR2 SYGVNS. Trimming left V 6 bases short and J 2 bases short, with 19 bases between. Supplemented by reference TRBV25-1 and TRBJ2-5, the full variable domain reads EADIYQTPRYLVIGTGKKITLECSQTMGHDKMYWYQQDPGMELHLIHYSYGVNSTEKGDLSSESTVSRIRTEHFPLTLESARPSHTSQYLCASREFQGREQETQYFGPGTRLLVL.

A single count supports this clonotype. This could be a read error, since a much larger clone is one nucleotide away. The J gene is TRBJ1-2, the V gene TRBV3-1, with TRBD1 matching 7 bases. This CDR3 is 16 amino acids long. With V trimmed by 3 bases and J by 4 bases, 11 bases remained unmatched. Germline-derived CDR1 and CDR2 are LGHDT and YNNKEL (reference sequence). CDR3 amino acids: CASSHGTGTAGYGYTF. DNA of the CDR3: TGTGCCAGCAGCCACGGGACCGGGACAGCAGGCTATGGCTACACCTTC.

This clonotype was seen many times. J is TRBJ1-1 and V is TRBV19; D ambiguous. The CDR3 sequence is 13 residues long. V was shortened by 1 base and J by 4 bases, with 7 bases between the two germline ends. Germline-derived CDR1 and CDR2 are LNHDA and SQIVND (reference sequence). Here the CDR3 reads CASSIGMGTEAFF. DNA of the CDR3: TGTGCCAGTAGTATAGGGATGGGCACTGAAGCTTTCTTT.

This clonotype appeared many times. The V gene is TRBV20-1, the J gene TRBJ2-7; 7 bases are a match to TRBD1. This CDR3 has 12 residues. V lost 3 bases and J lost 2; bases outside the gene matches: 1. Germline CDR1 DFQATT, CDR2 SNEGSKA (reference sequence). In DNA form, the CDR3 reads TGCAGTGCTAGGGGGACAGCCTACGAGCAGTACTTC. Protein sequence: CSARGTAYEQYF.

This clonotype was observed at least ten times. This rearrangement joins TRBV29-1 to TRBJ2-1, with TRBD2 matching over 10 bases. Unmatched junction bases numbered 1, after V lost 1 base and J lost 4 bases. CDR1 and CDR2 from the germline V gene are SQVTM and ANQGSEA. The CDR3 totals 14 residues. DNA for the CDR3: TGCAGCGTTGAAGTGGGACTAGCGTACAATGAGCAGTTCTTC. Protein: CSVEVGLAYNEQFF.

The table lists this clonotype with many counts. The chain couples TRBV6-2 or TRBV6-3 to TRBJ2-7; no firm D call. The germline CDR1 and CDR2 sequences are MNHEY and SVGEGT. Trimming stripped 7 bases from V and 6 bases from J, with 13 bases between. CDR3 size: 12 residues. This CDR3 is CASTNTFGEQYF. CDR3 nucleotides: TGTGCCAGCACCAACACTTTCGGCGAGCAGTACTTC.

This clonotype has only a few counts. This chain connects TRBV10-3 to TRBJ1-4; TRBD1 might be the D (5 bases). Germline-derived CDR1 and CDR2 are ENHRY and SYGVKD. The CDR3 spans 15 residues. Trimming removed 2 bases at V and 3 bases at J, with 10 bases between. CDR3 loop: CAISERGGSNEKLFF. The CDR3 DNA sequence: TGTGCCATCAGTGAGCGGGGGGGATCTAATGAAAAACTGTTTTTT.

To note about this clonotype: This sequence may be a read error, since a much larger clone differs from it by one base. The rearrangement uses TRBV29-1 and TRBJ1-1; D not certain. Per the germline V gene, CDR1 is SQVTM and CDR2 is ANQGSEA. CDR3 size: 13 residues. V was shortened by 5 bases and J by 4 bases, with 14 bases between the two germline ends. CDR3 protein: CSVNGVMATEAFF. DNA of the CDR3: TGCAGCGTTAACGGGGTGATGGCCACTGAAGCTTTCTTT.

This clonotype was detected many times. The chain links TRBV19 to TRBJ2-1, with 7 bases aligning to TRBD2. V lost 10 bases, J lost 3 bases, and 9 bases stayed unmatched. The germline V gene encodes CDR1 LNHDA and CDR2 SQIVND (reference sequence). The CDR3 is made up of 14 amino acids. Here the CDR3 DNA reads TGTGCCACCTCCCAGCGGGAAATCTACAATGAGCAGTTCTTC. Translated, it gives CATSQREIYNEQFF.

Many counts were recorded for this clonotype. The chain uses TRBV30 and TRBJ2-2; the match to TRBD2 covers 7 bases. V shed 5 bases and J 5 bases; nucleotides not matched to a gene: 11. The CDR3 is 15 amino acids. Germline-derived CDR1 and CDR2 are GTSNPN and SVGIG (reference sequence). This CDR3 is CAWASGIRSTGELFF. For the CDR3, the DNA is TGTGCCTGGGCCAGCGGGATCCGGTCTACCGGGGAGCTGTTTTTT.

This clonotype was detected only a few times. The CDR3 bases are TGTGCCAGCAGTTACTCGAGTCCAGGGACAGAAGCTTTCTTT. Its protein is CASSYSSPGTEAFF. The chain is built from TRBV6-5 and TRBJ1-1, with D possibly matching TRBD1 (6 bases). CDR1 is MNHEY, CDR2 SVGAGI, per germline. V was trimmed by 0 bases and J by 8 bases, leaving 13 bases between them. CDR3 length: 14 amino acids.

At least ten counts were recorded for this clonotype. The chain carries TRBV10-1 and TRBJ2-7, with 11 bases that match TRBD1. V lost 6 bases and J lost 6; bases outside the gene matches: 4. The CDR3 length is 13 residues. Germline lookup yields CDR1 WNHNN and CDR2 SYGVQD (reference sequence). In DNA form, the CDR3 reads TGCGCCAGCAGGCCGGGACAGGGGGGCGAGCAGTACTTC. It codes for CASRPGQGGEQYF.

This clonotype has at least ten counts. The V call is TRBV5-1, the J call TRBJ1-2; tentatively, D is TRBD1 (5 bases). The CDR3 has 14 residues. Germline V gene data show CDR1 as SGHRS and CDR2 as YFSETQ. V was clipped by 0 bases and J by 7 bases, with 13 bases between them. The CDR3 sequence: CASSLEGDVSGYTF. In nucleotides, the CDR3 is TGCGCCAGCAGCTTGGAAGGGGATGTTAGTGGCTACACCTTC.

This clonotype has at least ten counts. The chain combines TRBV12-3 or TRBV12-4 with TRBJ2-3; no firm D call. The V end lost 8 bases, the J end lost 1 base, and 10 bases lay between the germline ends. This CDR3 contains 13 residues. In nucleotides, the CDR3 is TGTGCCAGCGGTACGACTGGCACAGATACGCAGTATTTT. Its protein product is CASGTTGTDTQYF.

This clonotype was observed at least ten times. V gene TRBV30 combines with J gene TRBJ1-2; D gene uncertain. Per germline, CDR1 GTSNPN and CDR2 SVGIG (reference sequence). The CDR3 covers 10 residues. CDR3 in amino acids: CAFDKNGYTF. The CDR3 coding sequence is TGTGCATTCGACAAGAATGGCTACACCTTC.

The V gene is TRBV20-1, the J gene TRBJ2-7; no definite D call. V shed 0 bases and J shed 3 bases, with 9 bases lying between them. The germline V gene has CDR1 DFQATT and CDR2 SNEGSKA (reference sequence). The CDR3 contains 13 residues. CDR3 DNA: TGCAGTGCTAGAGAGGACGGAGACTACGAGCAGTACTTC. It encodes CSAREDGDYEQYF.

Many counts were recorded for this clonotype. This chain uses TRBV24-1 with TRBJ2-7; perhaps TRBD1 as D (5 bases). Per the germline V gene, CDR1 is KGHDR and CDR2 is SFDVKD. This CDR3 has 13 residues. The germline V and J ends were trimmed by 9 bases and 1 base, with 12 bases remaining between them. The CDR3 here is CATSEAGSYEQYF. CDR3 in DNA: TGTGCCACCTCGGAAGCAGGGTCCTACGAGCAGTACTTC.

This clonotype has a count of ten or more. This CDR3 is CSARIAVGPYEQYF. Here the CDR3 DNA reads TGCAGTGCTAGAATAGCAGTTGGCCCCTACGAGCAGTACTTC. The J gene is TRBJ2-7, the V gene TRBV20-1; D remains unclear. Trimming shortened V by 2 bases and J by 2 bases, and 13 bases separated the two germline ends. The length of the CDR3 is 14 residues. CDR1 is DFQATT, CDR2 SNEGSKA, per germline (reference sequence).

This clonotype was seen a handful of times. V usage is TRBV6-1 and J usage is TRBJ1-2; 8 positions match TRBD1. Trimming at V came to 5 bases and at J to 8 bases, leaving 10 bases not matched to a gene. The CDR3 extends over 14 amino acids. Germline V gene lookup returns CDR1 MNHNS and CDR2 SASEGT. As DNA, the CDR3 is TGTGCCAGCAGTCCCCGGACAGGGATCGGCGGCTACACCTTC. This encodes CASSPRTGIGGYTF.

A few counts support this clonotype. The rearrangement links TRBV10-3 to TRBJ1-3, with TRBD1 as a possible D gene (5 bases). This CDR3 has 13 amino acids. V was clipped by 7 bases and J by 4 bases, with 11 bases between them. The germline CDR1 and CDR2 sequences are ENHRY and SYGVKD. This CDR3 reads CAITGGSGNTIYF. CDR3 DNA sequence: TGTGCCATCACTGGGGGTTCAGGAAACACCATATATTTT.

This clonotype has at least ten counts. The CDR3 protein is CATSRPDRNTEAFF. The CDR3 DNA is TGTGCCACCAGCAGACCCGACAGGAACACTGAAGCTTTCTTT. This sequence joins TRBV15 and TRBJ1-1, with D possibly being TRBD1 (5 bases). With 2 bases removed from V and 1 base from J, the gap between germline ends came to 8 bases. This CDR3 region has 14 residues. Germline CDR1 reads LNHNV; CDR2 reads YYDKDF (reference sequence).

This clonotype was seen more than once but under ten times. Sequence at one end of the junction differs from germline and may be a read error. The rearrangement links TRBV4-1 to TRBJ2-7, with 8 positions matching TRBD1. The germline gives CDR1 MGHRA, CDR2 YSYEKL. The CDR3 loop spans 15 amino acids. CDR3 loop: CASSPRTGSSCEQYF. DNA of the CDR3: TGCGCCAGCAGCCCCCGGACAGGGAGCTCCTGCGAGCAGTACTTC.

This clonotype was counted many times. The V call is TRBV2, the J call TRBJ1-1, with D unresolved. Germline CDR1 is SNHLY and CDR2 is FYNNEI. V was shortened by 7 bases and J by 1 base, with 10 bases between the two germline ends. The CDR3 has 13 residues. The CDR3, as DNA: TGTGCCAGCAAATACAGCGAGAACACTGAAGCTTTCTTT. It translates to CASKYSENTEAFF.

This clonotype has a handful of counts. The CDR3 region has the DNA TGTGCCAGCAAACCCGTGGACTCCTCCTACGAGCAGTACTTC. Amino acid sequence: CASKPVDSSYEQYF. The chain is built from TRBV5-8 and TRBJ2-7, with D possibly being TRBD2 (5 bases). CDR1 and CDR2 (germline): SGHTS, YDEGEE. Trimming stripped 6 bases from V and 0 bases from J, with 13 bases between. This CDR3 is 14 amino acids long.

This chain connects TRBV9 to TRBJ1-6, with a possible D match to TRBD1 (6 bases). V lost 2 bases and J 6 bases, leaving 9 bases between the germline ends. This CDR3 has 14 residues. Looked up from germline, CDR1 is SGDLS and CDR2 is YYNGEE. CDR3 residues: CASSVDRTNSPLHF. The CDR3 region has the DNA TGTGCCAGCAGCGTTGACAGGACTAATTCACCCCTCCACTTT.

This clonotype was seen at least ten times. This rearrangement joins TRBV24-1 to TRBJ1-5; D is perhaps TRBD1 (6 bases). This CDR3 comprises 16 residues. The V gene's germline CDR1 is KGHDR and CDR2 SFDVKD. Trimming took 5 bases from V and 7 from J, leaving 20 bases between them. The CDR3 reads CATSAHGGQRNQPQHF. CDR3 bases: TGTGCCACCAGTGCCCACGGGGGGCAGCGAAACCAGCCCCAGCATTTT.